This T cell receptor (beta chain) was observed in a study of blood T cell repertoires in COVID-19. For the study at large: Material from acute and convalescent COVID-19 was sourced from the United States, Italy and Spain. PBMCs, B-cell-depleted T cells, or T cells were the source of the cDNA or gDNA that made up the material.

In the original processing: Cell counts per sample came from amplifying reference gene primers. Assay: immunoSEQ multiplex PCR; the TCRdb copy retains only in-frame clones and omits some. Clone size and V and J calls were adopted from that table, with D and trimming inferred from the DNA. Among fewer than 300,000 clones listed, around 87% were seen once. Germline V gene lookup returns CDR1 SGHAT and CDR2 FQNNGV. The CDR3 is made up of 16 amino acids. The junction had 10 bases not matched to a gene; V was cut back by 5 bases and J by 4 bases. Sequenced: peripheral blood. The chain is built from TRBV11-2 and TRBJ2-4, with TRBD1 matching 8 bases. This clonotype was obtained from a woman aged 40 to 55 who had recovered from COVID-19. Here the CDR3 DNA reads TGTGCCAGCAGCAAAAGGATCCAGGGGGCGAAAAACATTCAGTACTTC. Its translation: CASSKRIQGAKNIQYF.